This T cell receptor (beta chain) was sequenced during a study of cytomegalovirus exposure and HLA in healthy donors. As concerns this clone: No antigen is known for it.

Regarding the study as a whole: The study had only CMV serostatus as immune exposure information. It was assumed in the presence/absence analyses that sequencing depth was roughly uniform across donors. Around 18,000 TCR beta sequences were associated with HLA alleles at 0.05 false discovery rate in a later analysis.

It was with 60 Vbeta and 13 Jbeta primers that the PCR ran. Using immunoSEQ multiplex PCR, the repertoire was profiled, and TCRdb retains in-frame clones only, with some absent. The table has around 200,000 clones, 75% to 80% seen once. This receptor was taken from a male donor in good health and CMV-seronegative. The sequenced sample was PBMCs.

Written as DNA, the CDR3 is TGTGCCAGCAGCGCCTCACTAGCGGGGGGTCAAGAGACCCAGTACTTC. Translation: CASSASLAGGQETQYF. The rearrangement links TRBV9 to TRBJ2-5, with TRBD2 identical over 12 bases. The CDR3 consists of 16 residues. Germline CDR1 SGDLS, CDR2 YYNGEE. With V trimmed by 3 bases and J by 2 bases, 5 bases remained unmatched.